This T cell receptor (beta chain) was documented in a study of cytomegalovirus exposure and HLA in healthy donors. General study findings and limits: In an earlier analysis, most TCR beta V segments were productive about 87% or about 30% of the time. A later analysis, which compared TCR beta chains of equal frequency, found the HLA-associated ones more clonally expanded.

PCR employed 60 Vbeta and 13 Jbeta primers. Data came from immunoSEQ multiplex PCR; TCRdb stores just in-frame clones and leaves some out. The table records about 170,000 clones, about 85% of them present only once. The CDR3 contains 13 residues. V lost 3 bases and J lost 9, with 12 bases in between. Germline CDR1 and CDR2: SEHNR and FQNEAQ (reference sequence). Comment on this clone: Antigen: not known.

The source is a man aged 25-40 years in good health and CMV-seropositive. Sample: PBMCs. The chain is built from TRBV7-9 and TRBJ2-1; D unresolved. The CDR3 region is CASSLVELGEQFF. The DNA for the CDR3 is TGTGCCAGCAGCTTGGTGGAGTTAGGTGAGCAGTTCTTC.